The next 5 T cell receptor beta chains were all read from a single sample in a study of vaccination effects on CD4 cells after COVID-19. For these TCRs, the target antigens are not known. The protocol was immunoSEQ multiplex PCR, while the TCRdb copy is restricted to in-frame clones and leaves out a portion. The profile shows about 80,000 clones, about three quarters of them singletons. The ViraFEST assay expanded antigen-specific CD4+ T cells with viral peptide pools before sequencing. Culture proceeded for 10 days, and CD4+ T cells were then isolated. As their vaccination, participants received two doses of either BNT162b2 or mRNA-1273. Material: CD4+ T cells from PBMCs cultured with HCoV-OC43 spike peptides, obtained after COVID-19 vaccination. The subset denotes: HCoV-OC43 spike overlapping peptide pool stimulation. The source of these receptors is a human donor who received a COVID-19 vaccine.

This clone was observed once. V is TRBV19 and J is TRBJ2-1; 8 positions match TRBD1. With V trimmed by 5 bases and J by 9 bases, 6 bases remained unmatched. The CDR3 sequence is 13 residues long. Germline V CDR1 and CDR2: LNHDA, SQIVND (reference sequence). CDR3 protein: CASSGQGSTEQFF. CDR3 coding DNA: TGTGCCAGTAGTGGACAGGGCTCCACTGAGCAGTTCTTC.

The chain has TRBV11-3 and TRBJ2-2; maybe TRBD2 (6 bases). The ends were cut back, 1 base at V and 6 bases at J, with 12 bases in the middle. Germline values: CDR1 SGHNT, CDR2 YENEEA. The CDR3 is 15 residues long. This chain's CDR3 is CASSLGGDKAGELFF. The CDR3 nucleotides are TGTGCCAGCAGCTTAGGGGGGGATAAGGCCGGGGAGCTGTTTTTT.

This sequence joins TRBV5-1 and TRBJ2-5; 11 bases match TRBD1. Losses at the gene ends were 0 bases for V and 5 bases for J; bases not matched to a gene: 6. The CDR3 consists of 16 residues. Germline CDR1 is SGHRS and CDR2 is YFSETQ. CDR3 region: CASSLDGQGAAETQYF. The CDR3 DNA sequence: TGCGCCAGCAGCTTGGACGGACAGGGGGCGGCGGAGACCCAGTACTTC.

V is TRBV10-2 and J is TRBJ2-5; 9 nucleotides match TRBD2. After removal of 7 bases from V and 1 base from J, the junction contained 4 bases not matched to a gene. Germline values: CDR1 WSHSY, CDR2 SAAADI. The CDR3 contains 14 residues. DNA of the CDR3: TGCGCCAGCAAGGTAGCGGGGGCCCAAGAGACCCAGTACTTC. This sequence encodes CASKVAGAQETQYF.

V and J are TRBV29-1 and TRBJ2-7, with TRBD1 matching 9 bases. J was trimmed by 7 bases and V by 6 bases; bases with no gene match: 4. The germline V gene encodes CDR1 SQVTM and CDR2 ANQGSEA. The CDR3 loop spans 11 amino acids. The CDR3 sequence: CSVQGAREQYV. The CDR3 DNA sequence: TGCAGCGTACAGGGGGCCCGGGAGCAGTACGTC.